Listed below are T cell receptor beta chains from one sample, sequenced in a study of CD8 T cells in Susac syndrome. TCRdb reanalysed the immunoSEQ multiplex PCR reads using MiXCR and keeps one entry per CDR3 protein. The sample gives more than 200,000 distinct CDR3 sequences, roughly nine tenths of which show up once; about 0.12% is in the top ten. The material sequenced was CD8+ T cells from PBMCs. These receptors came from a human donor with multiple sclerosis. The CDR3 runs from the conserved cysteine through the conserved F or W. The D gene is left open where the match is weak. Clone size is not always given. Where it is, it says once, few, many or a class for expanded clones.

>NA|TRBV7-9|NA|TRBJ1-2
CASSLASGLLHGYTF
TGTGCCAGCAGCTTAGCGAGCGGGCTACTTCATGGCTACACCTTC
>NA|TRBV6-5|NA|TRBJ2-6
CASSPVPGANVLTF
TGTGCCAGCAGCCCTGTCCCCGGGGCCAACGTCCTGACTTTC
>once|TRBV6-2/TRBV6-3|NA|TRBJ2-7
CASTRDNSYEQYF
TGTGCCAGCACCCGGGACAACTCCTACGAGCAGTACTTC
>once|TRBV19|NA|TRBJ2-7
CASSNTGLEQYF
TGTGCCAGTAGCAACACAGGGCTCGAGCAGTACTTC
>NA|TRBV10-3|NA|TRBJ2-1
CAIRVGRRGEQFF
TGTGCCATCAGGGTGGGGAGACGGGGTGAGCAGTTCTTC
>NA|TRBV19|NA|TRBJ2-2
CASSYFWRGANTGELFF
TGTGCCAGTAGCTACTTTTGGCGAGGGGCGAACACCGGGGAGCTGTTTTTT
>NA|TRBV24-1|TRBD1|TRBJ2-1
CATSESTGLAYNEQFF
TGTGCCACCAGTGAGTCGACAGGGCTCGCCTACAATGAGCAGTTCTTC
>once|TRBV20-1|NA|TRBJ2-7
CSARRPSSYEQYF
TGCAGTGCTAGACGGCCGAGCTCCTACGAGCAGTACTTC
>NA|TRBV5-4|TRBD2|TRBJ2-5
CASSLAVWGGQETQYF
TGTGCCAGCAGCTTGGCTGTTTGGGGGGGGCAAGAGACCCAGTACTTC
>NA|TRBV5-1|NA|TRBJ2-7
CASSPEGRDGPYEQYF
TGCGCCAGCAGCCCTGAAGGTCGGGACGGCCCCTACGAGCAGTACTTC
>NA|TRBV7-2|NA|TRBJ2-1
CASSGTDRTVEQFF
TGTGCCAGCAGCGGAACCGACAGGACGGTTGAGCAGTTCTTC
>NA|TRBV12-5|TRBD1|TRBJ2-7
CASGKGQGPYEQYF
TGTGCTAGTGGTAAAGGACAGGGCCCCTACGAGCAGTACTTC
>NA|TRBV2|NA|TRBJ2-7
CASSDPTDLSSYEQYF
TGTGCCAGCAGTGACCCTACCGACCTATCGTCCTACGAGCAGTACTTC
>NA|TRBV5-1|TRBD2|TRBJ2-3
CASRFWERGSTDTQYF
TGCGCCAGCAGATTCTGGGAGCGGGGAAGCACAGATACGCAGTATTTT
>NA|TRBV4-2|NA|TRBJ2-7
CASSQGGRGPGGLPLYEQYF
TGTGCCAGCAGCCAAGGAGGACGTGGACCCGGAGGTTTGCCCCTCTACGAGCAGTACTTC
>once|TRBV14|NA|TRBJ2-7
CASSHILGGIYEQYF
TGTGCCAGCAGCCATATCTTGGGTGGCATCTACGAGCAGTACTTC
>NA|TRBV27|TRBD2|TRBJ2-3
CASALRASGSPDTQYF
TGTGCCAGCGCCCTTAGGGCTAGCGGGAGCCCAGATACGCAGTATTTT
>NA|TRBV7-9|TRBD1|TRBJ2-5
CASSAYWDSQETQYF
TGTGCCAGCAGCGCATACTGGGACAGCCAAGAGACCCAGTACTTC
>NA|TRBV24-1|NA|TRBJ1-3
CATSDLVFSGNTIYF
TGTGCCACCAGTGATTTGGTCTTCTCTGGAAACACCATATATTTT
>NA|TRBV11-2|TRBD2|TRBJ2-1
CASSLSAAGGYNEQFF
TGTGCCAGCAGCTTAAGTGCAGCGGGGGGGTACAATGAGCAGTTCTTC
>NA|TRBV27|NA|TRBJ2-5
CASMSGWQETQYF
TGTGCCAGCATGTCGGGGTGGCAAGAGACCCAGTACTTC
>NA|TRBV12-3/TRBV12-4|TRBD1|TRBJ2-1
CASSFTGTGLHNEQFF
TGTGCCAGCAGTTTCACCGGGACAGGCCTACACAATGAGCAGTTCTTC
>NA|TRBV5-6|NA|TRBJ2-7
CASSSQTGLRVYEQYF
TGTGCCAGCAGCTCCCAGACGGGACTTAGAGTCTACGAGCAGTACTTC
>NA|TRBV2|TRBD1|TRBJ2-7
CASTLGQGGYEQYF
TGTGCCAGCACCCTGGGACAGGGGGGATACGAGCAGTACTTC
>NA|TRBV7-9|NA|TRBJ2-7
CASSLARQGGSHEQYF
TGTGCCAGCAGCTTAGCCCGACAGGGAGGGAGCCACGAGCAGTACTTC
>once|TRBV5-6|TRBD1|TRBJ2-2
CASSLPQGAMVAGELFF
TGTGCCAGCAGCTTACCCCAGGGGGCTATGGTTGCCGGGGAGCTGTTTTTT